In this sample, the clone carrying this TCR beta chain is medium-sized. Its antigen is not known. Study-wide results and limits: Tumor Tregs overlapped most with tumor, then blood, naive CD4+ cells.

Full-length variable regions came from constant-region reverse primers plus semi-nested Nested Universal Primer A PCR. Each CDR3 protein gets one entry after TCRdb re-called the 5' RACE reads with MiXCR. Of approximately 11,000 distinct CDR3 sequences listed, roughly 29% were seen once; the top ten hold roughly 3%. Tregs were sorted as CD4+CD25+CD127-/low cells. CDR3 length: 13 amino acids. CDR1 is DFQATT and CDR2 is SNEGSKA in the germline V gene (reference sequence). With 0 bases removed from V and 5 bases from J, the gap between germline ends came to 10 bases. This chain joins TRBV20-1 and TRBJ1-1, with unresolved D. Material: Tregs sorted from a lymph node. The receptor's source is a female donor with breast cancer. CDR3: CSAREPPRTEAFF. For the CDR3, the DNA is TGCAGTGCTAGAGAACCGCCGCGGACTGAAGCTTTCTTT.